This TCR beta chain was sequenced during a study of CD8+ T cells in alopecia areata. General study points: Researchers reported that TCR sharing among patients proved less clear than in mice, possibly HLA-linked. Scalp sample data also include resident alphabeta T cells from normal skin. It was lesional scalp, especially alopecia totalis/universalis, that showed higher clonality than normal scalp.

RNA, once extracted, was reverse transcribed into cDNA for use as the sequencing template. Only in-frame clones appear in the TCRdb table, and some are missing; sequencing was by immunoSEQ multiplex PCR. The table lists 270,000 or so clones, with no singletons. As concerns this clone: Its antigen remains unknown. All gene names here are mouse names. The read terminates 4 residues before the CDR3 end, so the remaining end is supplied by the germline J gene.

Trimming at V came to 4 bases and at J to 4 bases, leaving 7 bases not matched to a gene. The CDR3 is made up of 15 amino acids. Germline V gene sequence: CDR1 LGHNA, CDR2 YSYQKL. Sorting relied on CD4, CD8alpha, NKG2D, NKG2ACE and other markers applied to pooled cutaneous lymph node cells. The sample comprised CD4+ T cells sorted from a lymph node. This rearrangement joins TRBV2 to TRBJ2-1, with 7 positions matching TRBD1. The sequence derives from a C3H/HeJ mouse with alopecia areata. For the strain, the MHC haplotype given is H2-k. The covered CDR3 bases are TGTGCCAGCAGCCGCCCCCGGGACAGTTATGCT. It is translated as CASSRPRDSYA. The full CDR3 protein reads CASSRPRDSYAEQFF.